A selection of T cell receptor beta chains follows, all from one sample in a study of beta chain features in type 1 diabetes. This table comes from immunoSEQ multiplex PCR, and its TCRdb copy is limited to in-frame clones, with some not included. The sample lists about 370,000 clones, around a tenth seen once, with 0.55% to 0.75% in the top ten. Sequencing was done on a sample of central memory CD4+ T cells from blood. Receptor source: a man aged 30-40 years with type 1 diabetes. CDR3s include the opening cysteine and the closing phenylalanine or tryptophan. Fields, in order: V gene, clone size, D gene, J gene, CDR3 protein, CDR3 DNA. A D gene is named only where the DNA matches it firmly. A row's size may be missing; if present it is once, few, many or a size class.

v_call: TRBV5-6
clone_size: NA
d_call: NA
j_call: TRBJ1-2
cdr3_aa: CASSLIQGDYGYTF
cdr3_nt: TGTGCCAGCAGCTTGATCCAGGGTGACTATGGCTACACCTTC

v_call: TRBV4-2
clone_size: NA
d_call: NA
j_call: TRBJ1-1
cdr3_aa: CASSLSQMNTEAFF
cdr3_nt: TGTGCCAGCAGCTTGAGTCAAATGAACACTGAAGCTTTCTTT

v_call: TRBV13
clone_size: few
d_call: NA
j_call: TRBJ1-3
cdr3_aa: CASRLTGGNTIYF
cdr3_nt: TGTGCCAGCAGATTAACAGGTGGAAACACCATATATTTT

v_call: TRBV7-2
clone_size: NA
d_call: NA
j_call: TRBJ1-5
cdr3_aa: CASSLVGGFSNQPQHF
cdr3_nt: TGTGCCAGCAGCTTAGTAGGGGGTTTTAGCAATCAGCCCCAGCATTTT

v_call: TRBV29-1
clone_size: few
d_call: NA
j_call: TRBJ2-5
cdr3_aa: CSVERDQETQYF
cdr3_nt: TGCAGCGTTGAGCGGGACCAAGAGACCCAGTACTTC

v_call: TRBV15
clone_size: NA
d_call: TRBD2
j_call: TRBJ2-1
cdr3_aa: CATSGAGGPHNEQFF
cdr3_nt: TGTGCCACCAGCGGCGCGGGAGGGCCCCACAATGAGCAGTTCTTC

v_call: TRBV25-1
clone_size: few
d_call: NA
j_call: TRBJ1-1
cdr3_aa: CASSEYMNTEAFF
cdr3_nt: TGTGCCAGCAGTGAATATATGAACACTGAAGCTTTCTTT

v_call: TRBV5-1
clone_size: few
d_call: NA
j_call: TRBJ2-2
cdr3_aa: CASSLDMRVTGELFF
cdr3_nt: TGCGCCAGCAGCTTGGATATGAGGGTAACCGGGGAGCTGTTTTTT

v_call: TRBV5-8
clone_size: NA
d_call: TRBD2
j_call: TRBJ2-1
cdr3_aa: CASSLGTSGYNEQFF
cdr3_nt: TGTGCCAGCAGCTTGGGGACTAGCGGATACAATGAGCAGTTCTTC

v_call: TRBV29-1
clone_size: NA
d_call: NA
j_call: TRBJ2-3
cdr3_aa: CSVARGTSSSTDTQYF
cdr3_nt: TGCAGCGTTGCCAGGGGGACTAGTTCTAGCACAGATACGCAGTATTTT

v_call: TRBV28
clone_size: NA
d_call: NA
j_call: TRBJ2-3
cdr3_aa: CASSFSPSRVRRGTDTQYF
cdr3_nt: TGTGCCAGCAGTTTCTCCCCTTCGAGGGTCCGCCGGGGCACAGATACGCAGTATTTT

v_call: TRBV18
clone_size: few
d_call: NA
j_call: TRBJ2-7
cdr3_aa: CASSPRLYEQYF
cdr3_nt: TGTGCCAGCTCACCGAGACTATACGAGCAGTACTTC

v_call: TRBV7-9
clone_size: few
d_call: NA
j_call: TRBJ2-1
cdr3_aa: CASSYTSFNEQFF
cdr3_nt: TGTGCCAGCAGCTATACTAGTTTCAATGAGCAGTTCTTC

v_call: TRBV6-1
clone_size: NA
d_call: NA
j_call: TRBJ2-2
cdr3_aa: CASSEITFANTGELFF
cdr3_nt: TGTGCCAGCAGTGAAATTACCTTCGCGAACACCGGGGAGCTGTTTTTT

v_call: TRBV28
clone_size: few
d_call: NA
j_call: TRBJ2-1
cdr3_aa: CASRPSWKGTFF
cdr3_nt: TGTGCCAGCAGGCCCTCCTGGAAGGGAACGTTCTTC

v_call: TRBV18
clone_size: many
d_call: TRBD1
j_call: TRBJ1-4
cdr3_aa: CASSPDRGREKLFF
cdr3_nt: TGTGCCAGCTCCCCTGACAGGGGGCGTGAAAAACTGTTTTTT

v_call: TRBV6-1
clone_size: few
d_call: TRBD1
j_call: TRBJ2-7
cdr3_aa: CASSKGQGILYEQYF
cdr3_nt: TGTGCCAGCAGTAAGGGACAGGGAATTCTCTACGAGCAGTACTTC

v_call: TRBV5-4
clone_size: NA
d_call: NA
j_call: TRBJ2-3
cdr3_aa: CASNSHGGIDTQYF
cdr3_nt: TGTGCCAGCAACTCGCACGGGGGAATAGATACGCAGTATTTT

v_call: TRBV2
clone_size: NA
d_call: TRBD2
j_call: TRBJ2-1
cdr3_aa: CASVTGLAGLGNEQFF
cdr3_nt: TGTGCCAGCGTAACGGGGCTAGCGGGGTTGGGCAATGAGCAGTTCTTC

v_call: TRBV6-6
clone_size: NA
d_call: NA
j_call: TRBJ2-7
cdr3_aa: CASSSLTVLYEQYF
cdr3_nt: TGTGCCAGCAGTTCGCTCACCGTGCTTTACGAGCAGTACTTC

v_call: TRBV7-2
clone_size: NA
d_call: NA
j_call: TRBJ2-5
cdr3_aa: CASSLPSWGETQYF
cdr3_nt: TGTGCCAGCAGCCTCCCGAGTTGGGGGGAGACCCAGTACTTC

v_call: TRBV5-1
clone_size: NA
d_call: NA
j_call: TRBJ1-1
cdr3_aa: CASGEQLGTEAFF
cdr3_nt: TGCGCCAGCGGAGAGCAGTTGGGCACTGAAGCTTTCTTT

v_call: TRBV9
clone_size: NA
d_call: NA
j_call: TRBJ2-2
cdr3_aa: CASSVAGENTGELFF
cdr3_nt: TGTGCCAGCAGCGTAGCAGGGGAGAACACCGGGGAGCTGTTTTTT

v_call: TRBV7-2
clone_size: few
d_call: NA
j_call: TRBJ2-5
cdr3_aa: CASSLAGRGQAQYF
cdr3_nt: TGTGCCAGCAGCTTAGCGGGACGGGGCCAGGCCCAGTACTTC

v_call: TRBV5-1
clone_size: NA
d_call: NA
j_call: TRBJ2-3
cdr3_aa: CASSLEPGIGTQYF
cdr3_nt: TGCGCCAGCAGCTTGGAACCAGGGATTGGCACGCAGTATTTT

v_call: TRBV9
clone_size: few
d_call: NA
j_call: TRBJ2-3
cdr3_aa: CASSVDFGSTDTQYF
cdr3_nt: TGTGCCAGCAGCGTAGATTTCGGGAGCACAGATACGCAGTATTTT

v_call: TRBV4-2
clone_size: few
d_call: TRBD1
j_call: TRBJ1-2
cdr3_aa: CASSQDLGRQGDGYTF
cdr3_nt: TGTGCCAGCAGCCAAGATTTAGGGAGACAGGGAGATGGCTACACCTTC

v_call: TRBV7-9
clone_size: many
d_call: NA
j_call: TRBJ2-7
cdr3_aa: CASSLLSGPGYEQYF
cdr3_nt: TGTGCCAGCAGCTTATTATCAGGGCCCGGGTACGAGCAGTACTTC

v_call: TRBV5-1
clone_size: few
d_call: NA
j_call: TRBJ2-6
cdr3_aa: CASSERGGPGANVLTF
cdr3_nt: TGCGCCAGCAGCGAACGGGGCGGGCCTGGGGCCAACGTCCTGACTTTC

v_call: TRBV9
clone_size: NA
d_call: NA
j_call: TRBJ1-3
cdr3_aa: CASSLSSGNTIYF
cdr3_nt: TGTGCCAGCAGCCTAAGCTCCGGGAACACCATATATTTT

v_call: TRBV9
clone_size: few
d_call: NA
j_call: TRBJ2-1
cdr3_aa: CASSQTSSYNEQFF
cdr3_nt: TGTGCCAGCAGTCAAACTAGCTCCTACAATGAGCAGTTCTTC

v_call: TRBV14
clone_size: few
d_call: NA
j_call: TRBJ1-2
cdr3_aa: CASSPWGSYGYTF
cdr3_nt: TGTGCCAGCAGCCCCTGGGGGTCGTATGGCTACACCTTC

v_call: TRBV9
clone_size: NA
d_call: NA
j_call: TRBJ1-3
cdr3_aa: CASSKTTVGSGNTIYF
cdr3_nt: TGTGCCAGCAGCAAAACGACAGTCGGCTCTGGAAACACCATATATTTT

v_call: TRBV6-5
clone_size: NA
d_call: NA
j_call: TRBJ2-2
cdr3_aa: CASRPPGLTGELFF
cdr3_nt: TGTGCCAGCAGACCCCCAGGGTTGACCGGGGAGCTGTTTTTT

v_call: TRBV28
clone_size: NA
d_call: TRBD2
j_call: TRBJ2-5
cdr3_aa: CASSLFGRGQETQYF
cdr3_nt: TGTGCCAGCAGTTTATTTGGGAGGGGACAAGAGACCCAGTACTTC

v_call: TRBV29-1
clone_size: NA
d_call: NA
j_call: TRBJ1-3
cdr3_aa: CSVDDRIGNTIYF
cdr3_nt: TGCAGCGTTGATGACAGGATTGGAAACACCATATATTTT

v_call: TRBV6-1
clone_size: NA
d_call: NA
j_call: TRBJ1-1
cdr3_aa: CASSLGARMNTEAFF
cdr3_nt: TGTGCCAGCAGCCTGGGGGCAAGGATGAACACTGAAGCTTTCTTT

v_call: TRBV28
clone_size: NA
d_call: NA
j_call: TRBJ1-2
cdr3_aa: CASSLFRPNYGYTF
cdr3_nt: TGTGCCAGCAGTTTATTCCGGCCAAACTATGGCTACACCTTC

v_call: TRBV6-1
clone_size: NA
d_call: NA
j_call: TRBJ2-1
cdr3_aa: CASKGRRINNEQFF
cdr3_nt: TGTGCCAGCAAAGGACGGAGGATTAACAATGAGCAGTTCTTC

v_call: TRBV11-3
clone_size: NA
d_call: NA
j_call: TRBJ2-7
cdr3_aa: CASSDRASGSEQYF
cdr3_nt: TGTGCCAGCAGCGACCGGGCCTCGGGGTCCGAGCAGTACTTC

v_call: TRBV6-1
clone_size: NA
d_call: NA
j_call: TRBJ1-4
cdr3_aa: CASSERTATNEKLFF
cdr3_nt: TGTGCCAGCAGTGAACGGACGGCAACTAATGAAAAACTGTTTTTT

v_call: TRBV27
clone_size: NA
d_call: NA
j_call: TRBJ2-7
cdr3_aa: CASSLSASAYSYEQYF
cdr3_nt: TGTGCCAGCAGTTTATCGGCTAGCGCCTACTCCTACGAGCAGTACTTC

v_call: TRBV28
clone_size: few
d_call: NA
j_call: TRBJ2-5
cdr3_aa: CASTASRGLETQYF
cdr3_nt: TGTGCCAGCACCGCATCGAGGGGGTTGGAGACCCAGTACTTC

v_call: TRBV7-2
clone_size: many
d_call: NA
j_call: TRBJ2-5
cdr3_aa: CASSWRWGREETQYF
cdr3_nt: TGTGCCAGCAGCTGGAGGTGGGGGCGCGAAGAGACCCAGTACTTC

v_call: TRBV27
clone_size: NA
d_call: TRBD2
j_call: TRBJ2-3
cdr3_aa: CASSLTTYSGSGPDTQYF
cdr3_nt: TGTGCCAGCAGTTTAACCACCTATAGCGGGAGTGGGCCAGATACGCAGTATTTT

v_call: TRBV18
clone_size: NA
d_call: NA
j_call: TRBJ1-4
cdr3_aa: CASSPPGFREKLFF
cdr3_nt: TGTGCCAGCTCACCACCCGGGTTCCGAGAAAAACTGTTTTTT

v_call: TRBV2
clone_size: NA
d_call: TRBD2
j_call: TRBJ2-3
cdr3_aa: CASMERDSGDTQYF
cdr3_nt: TGTGCCAGCATGGAGCGGGATTCCGGCGATACGCAGTATTTT

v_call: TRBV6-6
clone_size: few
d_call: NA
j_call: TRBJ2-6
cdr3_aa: CASRPKTFGANVLTF
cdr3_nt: TGTGCCAGCAGGCCCAAGACGTTCGGGGCCAACGTCCTGACTTTC

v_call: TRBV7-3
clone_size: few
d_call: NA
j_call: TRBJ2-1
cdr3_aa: CASSLRAYNEQFF
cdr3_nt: TGTGCCAGCAGCTTACGCGCCTACAATGAGCAGTTCTTC

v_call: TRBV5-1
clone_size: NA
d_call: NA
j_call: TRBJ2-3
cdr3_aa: CASSLVGTSRDTQYF
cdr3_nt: TGCGCCAGCAGCTTAGTCGGGACGTCTAGAGATACGCAGTATTTT

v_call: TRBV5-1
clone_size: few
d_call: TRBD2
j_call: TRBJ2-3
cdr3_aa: CASSFVGTGTNTDTQYF
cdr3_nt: TGCGCCAGCAGCTTCGTGGGAACCGGGACTAACACAGATACGCAGTATTTT

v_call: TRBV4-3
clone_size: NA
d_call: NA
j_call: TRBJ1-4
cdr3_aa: CASSQDPAGGGEKLFF
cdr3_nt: TGCGCCAGCAGCCAAGATCCCGCCGGGGGTGGTGAAAAACTGTTTTTT

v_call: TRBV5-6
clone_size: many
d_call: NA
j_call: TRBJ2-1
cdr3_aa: CASSLQGQYNEQFF
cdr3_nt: TGTGCCAGCAGCTTGCAGGGTCAGTACAATGAGCAGTTCTTC

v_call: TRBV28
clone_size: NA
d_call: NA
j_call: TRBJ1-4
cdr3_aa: CAAYTTSSNEKLFF
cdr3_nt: TGTGCCGCCTATACGACAAGTTCGAATGAAAAACTGTTTTTT

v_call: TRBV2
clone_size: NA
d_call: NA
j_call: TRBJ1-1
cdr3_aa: CASSDFGGSTEAFF
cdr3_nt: TGTGCCAGCAGTGATTTCGGAGGGAGCACTGAAGCTTTCTTT

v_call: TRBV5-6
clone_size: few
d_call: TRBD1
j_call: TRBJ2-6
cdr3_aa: CASSSGTATGANVLTF
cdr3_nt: TGTGCCAGCAGCTCCGGGACAGCGACTGGGGCCAACGTCCTGACTTTC

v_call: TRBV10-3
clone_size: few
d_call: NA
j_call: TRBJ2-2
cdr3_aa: CAISPGGELFF
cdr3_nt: TGTGCCATCAGCCCGGGCGGGGAGCTGTTTTTT

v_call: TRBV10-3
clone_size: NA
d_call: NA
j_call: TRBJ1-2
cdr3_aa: CAITPQGGGYTF
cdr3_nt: TGTGCCATCACTCCTCAGGGTGGCGGCTACACCTTC

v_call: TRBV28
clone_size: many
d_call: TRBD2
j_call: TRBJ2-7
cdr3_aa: CASSLAGGPVQYF
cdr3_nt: TGTGCCAGCAGTCTAGCGGGAGGGCCTGTGCAGTACTTC

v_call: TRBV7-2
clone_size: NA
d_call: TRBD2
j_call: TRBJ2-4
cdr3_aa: CASSFNWGTSGLAKNIQYF
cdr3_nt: TGTGCCAGCAGCTTCAATTGGGGGACTAGCGGGCTAGCCAAAAACATTCAGTACTTC